The source of this T cell receptor (beta chain) is a study of T cell changes during pregnancy in multiple sclerosis (dated by TCRdb to 2018 to 2020). General notes on the study: In women with multiple sclerosis, the researchers looked at how the T cell repertoire shifted as pregnancy progressed.

The library was generated by the immunoSEQ multiplex PCR assay. Imported from immuneACCESS, the table was reduced by TCRdb to in-frame sequences with V and J called. These copies leave out some clones; in studies compared against another copy, an unresolved V gene accounts for under half, and the cause of the remainder is not known. The sample table records tens of thousands of clones; about 90% of these occur just once. The top ten hold approximately 0.21% of the sample. V is pared back by 8 bases and J by 4 bases, with 17 bases lying between the germline termini. Taken from cysteine to phenylalanine, the CDR3 has 14 residues. Just the 42-base CDR3 DNA is kept, in frame starting at base 1. Per the germline V gene, MNHEY is the CDR1 and SVGAGI is the CDR2. Remarks on this clone: It has no known antigen specificity. Base-call qualities are not available, and no considerably larger clone is one nucleotide away.

The receptor was derived from a female donor with multiple sclerosis, enrolled in a pregnancy study. The starting material was CD4+ T cells from peripheral blood mononuclear cells, obtained in the second trimester of pregnancy. Recombination linked TRBV6-5 to TRBJ1-2; possibly the D gene is TRBD1, per 6 matching bases. The base sequence is TGTGCCAGCGGTGATCCGCCAGGGGTCTATGGCTACACCTTC. Its translation reads: CASGDPPGVYGYTF.